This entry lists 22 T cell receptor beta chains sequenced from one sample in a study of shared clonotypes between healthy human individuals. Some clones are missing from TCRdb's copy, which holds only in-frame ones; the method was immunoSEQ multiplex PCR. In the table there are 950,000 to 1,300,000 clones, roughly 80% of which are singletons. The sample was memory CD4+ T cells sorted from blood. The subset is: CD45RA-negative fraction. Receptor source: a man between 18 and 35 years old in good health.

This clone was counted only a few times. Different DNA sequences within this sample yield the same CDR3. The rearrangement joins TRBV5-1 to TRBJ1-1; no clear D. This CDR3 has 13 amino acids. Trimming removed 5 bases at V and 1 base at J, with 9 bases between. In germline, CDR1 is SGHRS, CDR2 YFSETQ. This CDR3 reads CASSPDGNTEAFF. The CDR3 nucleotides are TGCGCCAGCAGTCCCGACGGGAACACTGAAGCTTTCTTT.

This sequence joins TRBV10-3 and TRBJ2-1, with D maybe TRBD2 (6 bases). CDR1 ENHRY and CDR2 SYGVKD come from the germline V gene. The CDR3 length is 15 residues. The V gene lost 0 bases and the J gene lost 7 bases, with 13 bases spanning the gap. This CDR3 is CAISESRGAGNEQFF. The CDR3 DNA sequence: TGTGCCATCAGTGAGTCGCGGGGTGCTGGGAATGAGCAGTTCTTC.

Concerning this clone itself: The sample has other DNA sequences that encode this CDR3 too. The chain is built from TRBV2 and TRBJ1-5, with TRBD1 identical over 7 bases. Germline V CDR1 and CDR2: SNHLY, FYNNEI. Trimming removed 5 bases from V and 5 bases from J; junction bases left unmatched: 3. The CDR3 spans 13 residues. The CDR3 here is CASSRDRDQPQHF. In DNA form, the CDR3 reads TGTGCCAGCAGTCGGGACAGAGATCAGCCCCAGCATTTT.

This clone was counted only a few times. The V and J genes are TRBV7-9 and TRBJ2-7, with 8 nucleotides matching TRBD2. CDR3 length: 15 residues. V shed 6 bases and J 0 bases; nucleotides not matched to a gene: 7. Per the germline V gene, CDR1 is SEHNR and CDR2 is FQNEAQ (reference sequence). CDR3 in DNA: TGTGCCAGCAGTTTTACTAGCGGTAGCTCCTACGAGCAGTACTTC. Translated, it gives CASSFTSGSSYEQYF.

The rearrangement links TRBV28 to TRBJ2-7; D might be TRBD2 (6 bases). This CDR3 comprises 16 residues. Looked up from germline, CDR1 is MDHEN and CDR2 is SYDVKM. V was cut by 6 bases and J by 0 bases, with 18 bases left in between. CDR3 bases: TGTGCCAGCAGCCGGGGGAGAGGGTTGATCTCCTACGAGCAGTACTTC. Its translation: CASSRGRGLISYEQYF.

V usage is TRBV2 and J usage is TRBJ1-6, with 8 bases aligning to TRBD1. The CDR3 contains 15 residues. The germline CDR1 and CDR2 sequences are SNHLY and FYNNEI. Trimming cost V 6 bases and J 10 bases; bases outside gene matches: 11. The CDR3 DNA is TGTGCCAGCAGGGCCTCCGGACAGGGAAGGTCACCCCTCCACTTT. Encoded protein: CASRASGQGRSPLHF.

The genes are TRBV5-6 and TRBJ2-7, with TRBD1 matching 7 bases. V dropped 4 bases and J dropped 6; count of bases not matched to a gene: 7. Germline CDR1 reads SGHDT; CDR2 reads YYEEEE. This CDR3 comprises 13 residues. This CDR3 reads CASSPDRAPEQYF. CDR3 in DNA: TGTGCCAGCAGCCCCGACAGGGCGCCCGAGCAGTACTTC.

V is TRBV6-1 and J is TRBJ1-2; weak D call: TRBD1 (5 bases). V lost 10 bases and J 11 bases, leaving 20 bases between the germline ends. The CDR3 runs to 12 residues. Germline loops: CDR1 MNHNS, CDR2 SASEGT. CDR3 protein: CATRMGGDRYTF. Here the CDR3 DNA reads TGTGCCACCAGGATGGGAGGGGATAGGTACACCTTC.

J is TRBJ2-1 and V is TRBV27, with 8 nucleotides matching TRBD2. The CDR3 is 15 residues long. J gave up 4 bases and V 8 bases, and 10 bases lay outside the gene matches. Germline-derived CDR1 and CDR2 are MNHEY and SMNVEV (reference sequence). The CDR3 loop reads CASRSLAGIYNEQFF. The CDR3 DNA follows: TGTGCCAGCCGATCGTTAGCGGGAATTTACAATGAGCAGTTCTTC.

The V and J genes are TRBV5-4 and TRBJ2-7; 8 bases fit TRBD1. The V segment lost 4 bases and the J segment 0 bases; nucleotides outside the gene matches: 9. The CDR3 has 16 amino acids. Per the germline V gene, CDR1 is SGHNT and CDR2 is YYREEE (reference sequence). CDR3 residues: CASSGYRDRSSYEQYF. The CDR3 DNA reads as TGTGCCAGCAGCGGGTACCGGGACAGGAGCTCCTACGAGCAGTACTTC.

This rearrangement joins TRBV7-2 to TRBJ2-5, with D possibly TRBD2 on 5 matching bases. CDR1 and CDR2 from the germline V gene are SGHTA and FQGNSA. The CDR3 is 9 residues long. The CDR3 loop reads CSAGETQYF. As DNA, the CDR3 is TGTTCGGCGGGAGAGACCCAGTACTTC.

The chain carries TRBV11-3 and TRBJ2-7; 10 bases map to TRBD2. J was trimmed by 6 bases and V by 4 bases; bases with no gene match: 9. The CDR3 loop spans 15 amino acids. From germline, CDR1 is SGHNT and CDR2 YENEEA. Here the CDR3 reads CASSSLAGGSGEQYF. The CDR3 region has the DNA TGTGCCAGCAGCTCATTAGCGGGAGGCTCTGGCGAGCAGTACTTC. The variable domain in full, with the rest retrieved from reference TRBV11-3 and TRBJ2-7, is EAGVVQSPRYKIIEKKQPVAFWCNPISGHNTLYWYLQNLGQGPELLIRYENEEAVDDSQLPKDRFSAERLKGVDSTLKIQPAELGDSAVYLCASSSLAGGSGEQYFGPGTRLTVT.

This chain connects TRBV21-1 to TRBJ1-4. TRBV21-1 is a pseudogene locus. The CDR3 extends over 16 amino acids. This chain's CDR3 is CASSSGTRAINEKLFF. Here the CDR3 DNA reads TGTGCCAGCAGCAGCGGGACACGAGCTATTAATGAAAAACTGTTTTTT.

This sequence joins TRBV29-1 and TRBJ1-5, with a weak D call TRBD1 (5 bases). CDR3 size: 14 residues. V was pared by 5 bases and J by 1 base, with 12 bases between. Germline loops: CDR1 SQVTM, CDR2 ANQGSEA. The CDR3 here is CSVKGQGSNQPQHF. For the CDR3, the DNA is TGCAGCGTTAAGGGCCAGGGAAGCAATCAGCCCCAGCATTTT.

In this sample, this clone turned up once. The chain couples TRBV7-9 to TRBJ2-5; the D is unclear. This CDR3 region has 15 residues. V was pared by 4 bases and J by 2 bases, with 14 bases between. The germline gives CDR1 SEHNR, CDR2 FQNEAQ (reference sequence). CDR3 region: CASSWDQHAQETQYF. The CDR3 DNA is TGTGCCAGCAGCTGGGATCAACACGCTCAAGAGACCCAGTACTTC.

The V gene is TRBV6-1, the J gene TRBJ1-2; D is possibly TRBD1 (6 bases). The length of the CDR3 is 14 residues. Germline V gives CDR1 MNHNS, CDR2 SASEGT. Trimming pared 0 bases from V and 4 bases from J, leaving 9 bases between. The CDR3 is CASSEAGGPYGYTF. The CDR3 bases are TGTGCCAGCAGTGAAGCGGGGGGCCCCTATGGCTACACCTTC.

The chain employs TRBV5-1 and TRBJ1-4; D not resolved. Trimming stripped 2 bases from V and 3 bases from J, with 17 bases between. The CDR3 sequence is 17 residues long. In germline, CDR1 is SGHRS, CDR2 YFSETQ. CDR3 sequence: CASSFGAMRVANEKLFF. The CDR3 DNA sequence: TGCGCCAGCAGCTTCGGCGCCATGAGGGTGGCTAATGAAAAACTGTTTTTT.

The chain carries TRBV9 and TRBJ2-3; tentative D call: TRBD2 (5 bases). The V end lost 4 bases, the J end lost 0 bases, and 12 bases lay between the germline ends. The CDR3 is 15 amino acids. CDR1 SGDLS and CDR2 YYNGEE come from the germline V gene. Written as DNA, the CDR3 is TGTGCCAGCAGCTCCGGGGTGTACAGCACAGATACGCAGTATTTT. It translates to CASSSGVYSTDTQYF.

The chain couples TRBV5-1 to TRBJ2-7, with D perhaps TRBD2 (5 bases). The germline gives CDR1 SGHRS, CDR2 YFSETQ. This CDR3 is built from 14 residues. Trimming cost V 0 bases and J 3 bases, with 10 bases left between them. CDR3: CASSLDGSLYEQYF. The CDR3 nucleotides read TGCGCCAGCAGCTTGGATGGGAGCCTCTACGAGCAGTACTTC.

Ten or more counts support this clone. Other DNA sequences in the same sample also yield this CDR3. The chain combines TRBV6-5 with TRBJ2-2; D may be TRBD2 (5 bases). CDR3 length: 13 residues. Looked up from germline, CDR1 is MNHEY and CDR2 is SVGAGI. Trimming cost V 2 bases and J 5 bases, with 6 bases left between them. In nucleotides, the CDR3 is TGTGCCAGCAGTTACACTAGGACCGGGGAGCTGTTTTTT. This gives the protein CASSYTRTGELFF.

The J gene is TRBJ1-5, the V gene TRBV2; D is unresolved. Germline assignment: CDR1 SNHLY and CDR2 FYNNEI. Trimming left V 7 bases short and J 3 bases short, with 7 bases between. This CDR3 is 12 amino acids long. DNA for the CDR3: TGTGCCAGCAAAGCTAACAATCAGCCCCAGCATTTT. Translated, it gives CASKANNQPQHF.

Here the CDR3 DNA reads TGTGCCAGCAGTCCCCGAACAGGTCAAGAGACCCAGTACTTC. Residues: CASSPRTGQETQYF. The rearrangement links TRBV28 to TRBJ2-5; TRBD1 is a possible D gene (5 bases). The CDR3 is 14 residues long. Germline V gene lookup returns CDR1 MDHEN and CDR2 SYDVKM. V lost 5 bases and J lost 2, with 12 bases in between.